The subject of this entry is one TCR beta chain. With 6 bases clipped from V and 4 bases from J, the junction kept 6 bases outside the gene matches. The CDR3 runs to 15 residues. The germline gives CDR1 LNHDA, CDR2 SQIVND (reference sequence). This entry belongs to a study of CD8+CD57+ T cells in acquired aplastic anemia. Overall study context: 3.2 ug was the average amount of DNA from sorted CD4+ and CD8+ cells.

The template for TCR beta VDJ and CDR3 sequence profiling was genomic DNA. MiXCR, applied by TCRdb to the reads, yields one record per CDR3 protein. The repertoire holds some 44,000 distinct CDR3 sequences, with 65% to 70% as singletons. J is TRBJ2-7 and V is TRBV19, with 13 bases lining up with TRBD2. The sequence came from a human donor in good health, serving as a control. The specimen was sorted CD4+, CD8+, or CD8+CD57+ T cells (not recorded which) from PBMCs. CDR3 coding DNA: TGTGCCAGTAGAGGGGGACTAGCGGGGTTATACGAGCAGTACTTC. This codes for CASRGGLAGLYEQYF.